This entry describes one T cell receptor (beta chain). Its antigen remains unknown. This sample stems from a study of cytomegalovirus exposure and HLA in healthy donors. Across the whole study: The 95 to 150 validation repertoires were produced on the same platform as the 500 to 800 repertoires of the first cohort. This was reported in a later analysis.

Study-wide results and caveats: According to the study, 150 to 200 TCR beta chains were cytomegalovirus-associated. Many donors carried some public TCRs, although rarity characterized most TCR sequences. Subsequent analysis showed first-cohort TCR clusters tending to co-occur in more than 95 validation repertoires.

Sequencing used immunoSEQ multiplex PCR; TCRdb keeps in-frame clones, though not all of them. The sample shows fewer than 55,000 clones, roughly nine tenths of them seen only once. This sequence was found in a man aged 18 to 30 in good health and CMV-seronegative. The material sequenced was PBMCs.

CDR3 in amino acids: CASSQFFTDTQYF. CDR3 in DNA: TGCGCCAGCAGCCAGTTCTTTACAGATACGCAGTATTTT. V and J are TRBV4-1 and TRBJ2-3; D is undetermined. Germline V lookup: CDR1 MGHRA, CDR2 YSYEKL. This CDR3 spans 13 amino acids. V was cut by 3 bases and J by 3 bases, with 7 bases left in between.